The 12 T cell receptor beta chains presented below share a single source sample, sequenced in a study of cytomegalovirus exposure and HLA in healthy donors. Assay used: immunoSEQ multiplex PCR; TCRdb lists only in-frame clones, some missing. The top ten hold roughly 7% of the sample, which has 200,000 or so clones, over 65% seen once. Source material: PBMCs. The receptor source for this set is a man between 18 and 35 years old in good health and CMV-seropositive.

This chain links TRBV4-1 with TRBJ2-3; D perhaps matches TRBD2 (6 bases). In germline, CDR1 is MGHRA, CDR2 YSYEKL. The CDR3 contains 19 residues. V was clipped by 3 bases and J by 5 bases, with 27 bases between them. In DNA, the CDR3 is TGCGCCAGCAGCCACGACCGGGGGACGCTCAAAGTTGGGGGAGATACGCAGTATTTT. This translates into CASSHDRGTLKVGGDTQYF.

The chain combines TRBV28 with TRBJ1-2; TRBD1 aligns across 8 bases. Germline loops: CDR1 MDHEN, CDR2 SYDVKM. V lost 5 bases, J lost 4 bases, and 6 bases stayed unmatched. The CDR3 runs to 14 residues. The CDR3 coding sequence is TGTGCCAGCAGTACCGGACAGGGCTTCTATGGCTACACCTTC. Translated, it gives CASSTGQGFYGYTF.

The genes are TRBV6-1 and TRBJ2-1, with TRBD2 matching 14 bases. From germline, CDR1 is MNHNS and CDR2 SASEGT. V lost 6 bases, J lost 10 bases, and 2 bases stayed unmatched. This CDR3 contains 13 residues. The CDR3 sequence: CASSGLAGGEQFF. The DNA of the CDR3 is TGTGCCAGCAGCGGACTAGCGGGAGGCGAGCAGTTCTTC.

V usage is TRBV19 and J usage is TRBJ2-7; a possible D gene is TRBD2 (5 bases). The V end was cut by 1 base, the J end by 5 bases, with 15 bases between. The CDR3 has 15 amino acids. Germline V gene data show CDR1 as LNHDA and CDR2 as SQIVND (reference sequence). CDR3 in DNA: TGTGCCAGTAGTATAGTAGAGGGTGGTCACCACGAGCAGTACTTC. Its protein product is CASSIVEGGHHEQYF. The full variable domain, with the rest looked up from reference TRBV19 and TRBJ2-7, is DGGITQSPKYLFRKEGQNVTLSCEQNLNHDAMYWYRQDPGQGLRLIYYSQIVNDFQKGDIAEGYSVSREKKESFPLTVTSAQKNPTAFYLCASSIVEGGHHEQYFGPGTRLTVT.

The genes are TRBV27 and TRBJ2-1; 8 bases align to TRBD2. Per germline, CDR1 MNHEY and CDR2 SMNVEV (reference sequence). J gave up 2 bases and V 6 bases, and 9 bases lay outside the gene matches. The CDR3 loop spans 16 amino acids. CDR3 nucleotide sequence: TGTGCCAGCAGCCGAGCCCGGGGGGGCGCCTACAATGAGCAGTTCTTC. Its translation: CASSRARGGAYNEQFF.

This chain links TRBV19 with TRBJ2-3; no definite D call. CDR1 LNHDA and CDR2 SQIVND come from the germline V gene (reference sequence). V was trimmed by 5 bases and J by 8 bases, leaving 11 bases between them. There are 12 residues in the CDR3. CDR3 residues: CASSATTTTQYF. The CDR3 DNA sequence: TGTGCCAGTAGTGCCACTACGACTACGCAGTATTTT.

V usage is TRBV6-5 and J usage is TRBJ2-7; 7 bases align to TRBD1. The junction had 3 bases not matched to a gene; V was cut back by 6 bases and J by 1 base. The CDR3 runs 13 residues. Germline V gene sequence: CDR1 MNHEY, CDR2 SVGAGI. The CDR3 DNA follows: TGTGCCAGCAGCCAGACAGGGTCCTACGAGCAGTACTTC. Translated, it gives CASSQTGSYEQYF.

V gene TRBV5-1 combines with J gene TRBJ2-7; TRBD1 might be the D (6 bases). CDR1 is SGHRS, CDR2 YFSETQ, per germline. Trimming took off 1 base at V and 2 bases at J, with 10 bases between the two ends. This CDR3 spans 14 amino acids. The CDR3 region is CASSLTGIAYEQYF. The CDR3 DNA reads TGCGCCAGCAGCTTGACAGGGATCGCCTACGAGCAGTACTTC.

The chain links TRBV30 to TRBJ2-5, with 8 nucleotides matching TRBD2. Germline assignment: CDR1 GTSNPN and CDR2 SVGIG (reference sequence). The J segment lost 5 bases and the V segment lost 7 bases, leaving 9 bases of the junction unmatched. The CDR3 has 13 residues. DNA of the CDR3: TGTGCCTCCACAACGGGAGGGGCGGAGACCCAGTACTTC. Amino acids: CASTTGGAETQYF. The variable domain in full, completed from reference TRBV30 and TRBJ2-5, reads SQTIHQWPATLVQPVGSPLSLECTVEGTSNPNLYWYRQAAGRGLQLLFYSVGIGQISSEVPQNLSASRPQDRQFILSSKKLLLSDSGFYLCASTTGGAETQYFGPGTRLLVL.

Written as DNA, the CDR3 is TGTGCCAGCAGCCTTGCTAGCGGGAGCGCCTACGAGCAGTACTTC. This codes for CASSLASGSAYEQYF. The genes are TRBV7-3 and TRBJ2-7; 10 nucleotides match TRBD2. CDR3 length equals 15 residues. Trimming at V came to 5 bases and at J to 2 bases, leaving 6 bases not matched to a gene. Germline-derived CDR1 and CDR2 are SGHTA and FQGTGA.

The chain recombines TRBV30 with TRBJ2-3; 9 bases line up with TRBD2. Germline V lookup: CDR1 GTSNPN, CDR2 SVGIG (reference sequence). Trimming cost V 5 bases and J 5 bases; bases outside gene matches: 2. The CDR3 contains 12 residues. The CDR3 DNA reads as TGTGCCTGGGGGACTAGCTTAGATACGCAGTATTTT. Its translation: CAWGTSLDTQYF.

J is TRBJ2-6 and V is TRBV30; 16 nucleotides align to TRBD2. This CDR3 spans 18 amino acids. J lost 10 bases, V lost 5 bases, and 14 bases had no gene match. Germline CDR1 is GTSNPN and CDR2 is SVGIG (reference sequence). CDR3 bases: TGTGCCTGGGGACAGCCGGGACTAGCGGGAGGGGCGTTGAACGTCCTGACTTTC. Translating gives CAWGQPGLAGGALNVLTF.